What follows describes a single T cell receptor beta chain. Antigen specificity is unknown. Germline values: CDR1 SGHTA, CDR2 FQGNSA. Trimming at V came to 5 bases and at J to 8 bases, leaving 7 bases not matched to a gene. This CDR3 region has 13 residues. This record comes from a study of cytomegalovirus exposure and HLA in healthy donors. Primers: 60 Vbeta forward and 13 Jbeta reverse. Some clones are missing from TCRdb's copy, which holds only in-frame ones; the method was immunoSEQ multiplex PCR. The top ten hold roughly 22% of the sample, which has tens of thousands of clones, around a tenth seen once. Despite likely unrecorded immune exposures, the donors were nominally healthy at the time of sampling. Whole-study findings and limits: Previously analyzed data showed that most TCR beta V segments were productive at a frequency of about 87% or about 30%.

The rearrangement uses TRBV7-2 and TRBJ2-7, with TRBD1 matching over 9 bases. This clonotype was sampled from a man aged 55 to 70 in good health and CMV-seropositive. Material for sequencing was PBMCs. In DNA, the CDR3 is TGTGCCAGCAGCCCTAGTGGGACAGGGAAGCAGTACTTC. This translates into CASSPSGTGKQYF.